This entry describes one T cell receptor beta chain. Original handling: Quantification of nucleated cells was approximated via reference gene primer amplification. Libraries were prepared by immunoSEQ multiplex PCR; TCRdb keeps only in-frame clonotypes and omits some of them. The V and J calls and clone size come from that table; D and trimming were worked out from the DNA. The repertoire includes some 160,000 clones, roughly four fifths of them detected once, and less than 2% sits in the top ten. This entry is derived from a study of blood T cell repertoires in COVID-19. For the study at large: COVID-19 samples collected from the United States, Italy and Spain covered acute and convalescent phases. T cells, B-cell-depleted T cells, or PBMCs supplied cDNA or gDNA.

Germline loops: CDR1 PRHDT, CDR2 FYEKMQ (reference sequence). The CDR3 loop spans 17 amino acids. The trim removed 0 bases at V and 2 bases at J, leaving 10 bases unmatched. Material: peripheral blood. The chain uses TRBV13 and TRBJ2-7; 7 bases match TRBD1. This clonotype was obtained from a human donor in a cohort sampled during active COVID-19. In DNA form, the CDR3 reads TGTGCCAGCAGCTTAGGGGGTCACAGGGGATCACCCTACGAGCAGTACTTC. This sequence encodes CASSLGGHRGSPYEQYF.